The 3 T cell receptor beta chains below come from one sample, sequenced in a study of OX40 agonist ivuxolimab in advanced cancers. The method was immunoSEQ multiplex PCR; TCRdb's version includes in-frame clones alone and lacks a portion of them. Of about 27,000 clones in the sample, 65% to 90% are singletons; the top ten hold around 28%. This material consisted of CD4+ or CD8+ T cells sorted from blood, taken in a trial of the OX40 agonist ivuxolimab. The receptors here all came from an adult with an advanced solid tumor such as melanoma, head and neck, liver or kidney cancer.

The J gene is TRBJ1-6, the V gene TRBV5-6; TRBD1 aligns across 8 bases. The CDR3 contains 14 residues. Germline CDR1 reads SGHDT; CDR2 reads YYEEEE. The V gene end was trimmed by 7 bases and the J gene end by 5 bases; junction bases not matched to a gene: 5. The CDR3 sequence: CASRTGGDNSPLHF. CDR3 sequence (DNA): TGTGCCAGCCGTACAGGGGGTGATAATTCACCCCTCCACTTT. The full variable domain, in which reference TRBV5-6 and TRBJ1-6 provide the parts outside the CDR3, is DAGVTQSPTHLIKTRGQQVTLRCSPKSGHDTVSWYQQALGQGPQFIFQYYEEEERQRGNFPDRFSGHQFPNYSSELNVNALLLGDSALYLCASRTGGDNSPLHFGNGTRLTVT.

The chain employs TRBV4-1 and TRBJ1-1; TRBD1 agrees at 8 bases. The junction had 2 bases not matched to a gene; V was cut back by 3 bases and J by 5 bases. CDR1 is MGHRA, CDR2 YSYEKL, per germline. The CDR3 sequence is 13 residues long. This chain's CDR3 is CASSHRGQTEAFF. In DNA form, the CDR3 reads TGCGCCAGCAGCCACAGGGGGCAGACTGAAGCTTTCTTT.

This sequence joins TRBV29-1 and TRBJ2-7; 10 bases agree with TRBD2. J gave up 7 bases and V 6 bases, and 6 bases lay outside the gene matches. The CDR3 sequence is 12 residues long. Germline-derived CDR1 and CDR2 are SQVTM and ANQGSEA. CDR3 in DNA: TGCAGCGTCACCGGGACTAGCGTGGAGCAGTACTTC. This translates into CSVTGTSVEQYF.